This passage covers 9 T cell receptor beta chains from one sample sequenced in a study of patients and donors after allogeneic stem cell transplantation. TCRdb independently ran MiXCR on the RT-PCR reads; one entry per CDR3 protein. The table shows hundreds of thousands of distinct CDR3 sequences, with more than 15% occurring only once. Input material: blood, either unsorted or a sorted T cell fraction (not recorded which). The receptors here all came from a human donor who was either an allogeneic HSCT recipient or a stem cell or donor lymphocyte infusion donor (not recorded which). It is not recorded whose cells these are; they may come from a transplant donor.

This clonotype was detected ten times or more. The chain combines TRBV12-3 or TRBV12-4 with TRBJ2-1; D might be TRBD1 (5 bases). The CDR3 sequence is 13 residues long. V was shortened by 5 bases and J by 8 bases, with 13 bases between the two germline ends. The CDR3 sequence is CASSPYSGYEQFF. The DNA for the CDR3 is TGTGCCAGCAGTCCTTATTCAGGGTATGAGCAGTTCTTC.

The V call is TRBV25-1, the J call TRBJ2-1; D is uncertain. Germline CDR1 is MGHDK and CDR2 is SYGVNS. This CDR3 contains 14 residues. Deletions cut 8 bases from V and 1 base from J, with 12 bases between. The CDR3 region is CASGHVGSYNEQFF. The CDR3 nucleotides are TGTGCCAGCGGTCATGTTGGGTCCTACAATGAGCAGTTCTTC.

This chain links TRBV10-2 with TRBJ1-1; 10 nucleotides match TRBD1. The CDR3 totals 13 residues. CDR1 is WSHSY and CDR2 is SAAADI in the germline V gene. With 5 bases clipped from V and 13 bases from J, the junction kept 10 bases outside the gene matches. This CDR3 reads CASSTTGGGLGFF. The DNA of the CDR3 is TGCGCCAGCAGTACGACAGGGGGCGGCTTAGGTTTCTTT.

This rearrangement joins TRBV20-1 to TRBJ2-5; D possibly corresponds to TRBD1 (6 bases). Germline-derived CDR1 and CDR2 are DFQATT and SNEGSKA (reference sequence). Deletions cut 6 bases from V and 5 bases from J, with 19 bases between. The CDR3 totals 14 residues. For the CDR3, the DNA is TGCAGTGCAGGACAAGACAGGTCTAGGGAGACCCAGTACTTC. It yields the protein CSAGQDRSRETQYF.

This chain uses TRBV5-1 with TRBJ1-1; TRBD1 matches 7 bases. The J segment lost 4 bases and the V segment lost 4 bases, leaving 10 bases of the junction unmatched. Germline V CDR1 and CDR2: SGHRS, YFSETQ. The CDR3 has 15 amino acids. The CDR3 nucleotides read TGCGCCAGCAGCCCTAGACAGGGTAGGAGCACTGAAGCTTTCTTT. Translating it yields CASSPRQGRSTEAFF.

The chain combines TRBV6-5 with TRBJ1-1, with D unclear. CDR1 MNHEY and CDR2 SVGAGI come from the germline V gene. This CDR3 comprises 14 residues. V was clipped by 2 bases and J by 3 bases, with 10 bases between them. CDR3 protein: CASSYRDRHTEAFF. CDR3 nucleotide sequence: TGTGCCAGCAGTTACAGGGATCGGCACACTGAAGCTTTCTTT.

This clonotype was recorded many times. The chain couples TRBV5-1 to TRBJ2-2; D is unresolved. Germline V lookup: CDR1 SGHRS, CDR2 YFSETQ. Trimming took off 5 bases at V and 0 bases at J, with 8 bases between the two ends. The CDR3 is made up of 14 amino acids. CDR3 region: CASREAPNTGELFF. The CDR3 coding sequence is TGCGCCAGCAGAGAGGCCCCGAACACCGGGGAGCTGTTTTTT.

This clonotype occurred a few times. This chain connects TRBV24-1 to TRBJ2-7; 8 bases line up with TRBD2. The germline CDR1 and CDR2 sequences are KGHDR and SFDVKD. The CDR3 totals 14 residues. The ends lost 3 bases at V and 0 bases at J; junction bases unmatched: 0. CDR3 coding DNA: TGTGCCACCAGTGATAGCGGGAGCTCCTACGAGCAGTACTTC. Translating gives CATSDSGSSYEQYF.

This clonotype was seen more than once but under ten times. The CDR3 loop is CASSPPSVINYGYTF. As DNA, the CDR3 is TGTGCCAGCTCACCACCCTCAGTTATAAACTATGGCTACACCTTC. The V call is TRBV18, the J call TRBJ1-2; no firm D call. The CDR3 totals 15 residues. CDR1 is KGHSH and CDR2 is LQKENI in the germline V gene. Trimming left V 0 bases short and J 2 bases short, with 10 bases between.